These 2 T cell receptor beta chains were all obtained from the same sample, sequenced in a study of glioma-infiltrating T cells after dendritic cell vaccination. Time point described: after dendritic cell vaccination, including at tumor progression/relapse. TCRdb's table, derived via immunoSEQ multiplex PCR, lists solely in-frame clones and lacks some. The profile covers about 65,000 clones, with about nine tenths appearing a single time and roughly 12% taken by the ten largest. The sequencing here drew on blood, taken after dendritic cell vaccination. These receptors all stem from a human donor with glioblastoma.

The rearrangement links TRBV25-1 to TRBJ1-2; D is uncertain. The CDR3 is 18 amino acids. Germline CDR1 reads MGHDK; CDR2 reads SYGVNS. V was trimmed by 4 bases and J by 0 bases, leaving 21 bases between them. The CDR3 spells CASSVGGRRQIANYGYTF. CDR3 in DNA: TGTGCCAGCAGTGTAGGAGGTCGTCGGCAGATAGCTAACTATGGCTACACCTTC.

The chain carries TRBV2 and TRBJ1-2; 7 nucleotides line up with TRBD1. The CDR3 consists of 14 residues. V lost 5 bases and J lost 7; bases outside the gene matches: 10. Looked up from germline, CDR1 is SNHLY and CDR2 is FYNNEI. As DNA, the CDR3 is TGTGCCAGCAGTTCCGGGACAGCCAAGGGTGGCTACACCTTC. Translation: CASSSGTAKGGYTF.